Listed below are T cell receptor beta chains from one sample, sequenced in a study of PD-1 blockade in classical Hodgkin lymphoma. Sequencing used immunoSEQ multiplex PCR; TCRdb keeps in-frame clones, though not all of them. Found here are almost 100,000 clones, 80% to 95% of them singletons; the top ten hold roughly 3%. Sequenced material: peripheral blood mononuclear cells (PBMCs), taken at baseline. These receptors were obtained from a human donor with classical Hodgkin lymphoma. The CDR3 runs from the conserved cysteine through the conserved F or W. Fields, in order: J gene, V gene, D gene, clone size, CDR3 protein, CDR3 DNA. The D gene is left open where the match is weak. Only part of the rows carry a size: once, few, many, or a class if the clone is expanded.

TRBJ1-2 TRBV30 - once CAWSQNKGVYGYTF TGTGCCTGGAGTCAAAATAAGGGTGTCTATGGCTACACCTTC
TRBJ2-3 TRBV7-8 - - CASSFYVTGSSTDTQYF TGTGCCAGCAGCTTTTACGTGACCGGGTCTAGCACAGATACGCAGTATTTT
TRBJ1-5 TRBV15 - - CATSRDPGRVGNQPQHF TGTGCCACCAGCAGAGATCCTGGACGCGTCGGCAATCAGCCCCAGCATTTT
TRBJ2-7 TRBV28 TRBD1 - CASTPGDRELDEQYF TGTGCCAGCACCCCTGGGGACAGGGAGCTTGACGAGCAGTACTTC
TRBJ1-5 TRBV4-1 - - CASRGGRNQPQHF TGCGCCAGCAGAGGGGGTCGGAATCAGCCCCAGCATTTT
TRBJ2-2 TRBV18 - - CASSRGLDGSGELFF TGTGCCAGCTCACGCGGGCTCGATGGCTCCGGGGAGCTGTTTTTT
TRBJ1-2 TRBV10-3 TRBD1 - CAISPGQENYGYTF TGTGCCATCAGCCCGGGACAGGAAAACTATGGCTACACCTTC
TRBJ1-2 TRBV6-4 TRBD1 - CASTTPRDRGRTNYGYTF TGTGCCAGCACCACTCCCCGGGACAGGGGGCGAACTAACTATGGCTACACCTTC
TRBJ2-7 TRBV2 - - CASSEDDYKQYF TGTGCCAGCAGTGAAGACGATTATAAGCAGTACTTC
TRBJ2-1 TRBV6-4 - - CASSKHPYGGGNEQFF TGTGCCAGCAGTAAACACCCATACGGAGGGGGCAATGAGCAGTTCTTC
TRBJ2-7 TRBV10-3 - - CAISVDGRNEQYF TGTGCCATCAGTGTGGACGGACGGAACGAGCAGTACTTC
TRBJ2-3 TRBV7-9 - - CASSPTDTQYF TGTGCCAGCAGCCCAACAGATACGCAGTATTTT
TRBJ1-4 TRBV5-6 TRBD1 - CASSLGTGVEKLFF TGTGCCAGCAGCTTGGGGACAGGGGTGGAAAAACTGTTTTTT
TRBJ1-3 TRBV28 - - CASQTASDSGNTIYF TGTGCCAGCCAGACAGCCTCTGACTCTGGAAACACCATATATTTT
TRBJ2-3 TRBV7-3 TRBD2 - CASSPGGLDYTQYF TGTGCCAGCAGCCCCGGGGGACTAGATTATACGCAGTATTTT
TRBJ2-4 TRBV6-6 - - CASSYGENRAKNIQYF TGTGCCAGCAGTTATGGGGAGAACAGAGCCAAAAACATTCAGTACTTC
TRBJ1-4 TRBV20-1 - - CSARRGGKLFF TGCAGTGCTAGGAGGGGGGGAAAACTGTTTTTT
TRBJ2-1 TRBV5-1 - - CASSLAGLVGLEQFF TGCGCCAGCAGCTTGGCCGGTCTAGTTGGTCTTGAGCAGTTCTTC
TRBJ2-5 TRBV11-2 - - CASSPFGSETQYF TGTGCCAGCAGCCCCTTTGGGAGCGAGACCCAGTACTTC
TRBJ2-5 TRBV11-1 - - CASSTGETQYF TGTGCCAGCAGCACCGGAGAGACCCAGTACTTC
TRBJ2-2 TRBV5-1 TRBD2 - CASSEREIRGELFF TGCGCCAGCAGCGAGCGGGAGATTCGAGGGGAGCTGTTTTTT
TRBJ2-5 TRBV2 TRBD2 - CAGHGGYQETQYF TGTGCCGGGCACGGGGGGTACCAAGAGACCCAGTACTTC
TRBJ2-7 TRBV7-8 TRBD1 - CASTRDSPSYEQYF TGTGCCAGCACCCGGGACAGCCCCTCCTACGAGCAGTACTTC
TRBJ2-7 TRBV9 TRBD2 - CASSPPTSGEGRAYEQYF TGTGCCAGCAGCCCCCCTACTAGCGGGGAGGGACGGGCCTACGAGCAGTACTTC
TRBJ2-1 TRBV11-2 - - CASSAYRVAGSGEQFF TGTGCCAGCAGCGCATACAGGGTTGCGGGATCTGGCGAGCAGTTCTTC
TRBJ2-3 TRBV27 - once CASSLGWTDTQYF TGTGCCAGCAGTTTGGGGTGGACAGATACGCAGTATTTT
TRBJ2-3 TRBV4-1 TRBD2 - CASSQMGASGRVLSNRDTQYF TGCGCCAGCAGCCAAATGGGGGCTAGCGGGAGGGTCCTTTCAAACAGGGATACGCAGTATTTT
TRBJ1-5 TRBV4-1 TRBD1 - CASSHDRGPLWQPQHF TGCGCCAGCAGCCACGACAGGGGACCCCTTTGGCAGCCCCAGCATTTT
TRBJ2-7 TRBV28 - - CASCHTTGNPYEQYF TGTGCCAGCTGCCACACTACAGGGAACCCCTACGAGCAGTACTTC
TRBJ1-3 TRBV25-1 TRBD1 - CASSEFGQGSGNTIYF TGTGCCAGCAGTGAATTTGGACAGGGAAGTGGAAACACCATATATTTT
TRBJ1-1 TRBV29-1 - - CSVEGPRREAFF TGCAGCGTTGAGGGACCGAGAAGGGAAGCTTTCTTT
TRBJ2-7 TRBV7-2 TRBD2 - CASSSLAGFYEQYF TGTGCCAGCAGCTCACTAGCGGGATTTTACGAGCAGTACTTC
TRBJ2-7 TRBV6-1 - - CASRGSYEQYF TGTGCCAGCAGGGGTTCCTACGAGCAGTACTTC